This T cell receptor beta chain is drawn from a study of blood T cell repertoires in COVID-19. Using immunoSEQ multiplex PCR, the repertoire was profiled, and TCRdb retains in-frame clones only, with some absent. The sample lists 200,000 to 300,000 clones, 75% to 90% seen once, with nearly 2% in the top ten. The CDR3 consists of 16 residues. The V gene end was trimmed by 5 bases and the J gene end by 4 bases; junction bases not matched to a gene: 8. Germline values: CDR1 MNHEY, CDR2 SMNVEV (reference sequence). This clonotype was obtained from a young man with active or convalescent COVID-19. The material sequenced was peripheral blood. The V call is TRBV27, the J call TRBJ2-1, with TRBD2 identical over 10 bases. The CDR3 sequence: CASSPQAGGGYNEQFF. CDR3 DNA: TGTGCCAGCAGTCCTCAAGCGGGGGGGGGTTACAATGAGCAGTTCTTC.